This TCR beta chain was captured in a study of Ad26.COV2.S vaccination and SARS-CoV-2 variants (dated by TCRdb to 2020 to 2022). Concerning the study at large: Sequencing of the TCRbeta repertoire served to evaluate the specificity and breadth of SARS-CoV-2-reactive T cell receptors following Ad26.COV2.S vaccination. A total of some 30 samples were included in the TCR-sequenced set, comprising 19 Ad26.COV2.S vaccine recipients, 5 placebo recipients and 8 SARS-CoV-2 convalescent individuals.

General conclusions and limits of the study: After vaccination, substantial breadth of spike-specific CD8+ and CD4+ T cell responses was reported. The authors noted that total T cell responses may have been underestimated by the TCR breadth and depth analyses. Comparable non-spike TCR breadth was observed between vaccine and placebo recipients, consistent with only spike being contained in the vaccine. Higher spike-specific TCR breadth was observed in Ad26.COV2.S recipients than in placebo recipients (P = 0.0014).

Including cysteine and phenylalanine, the CDR3 has 15 amino acids. This entry keeps only the CDR3 DNA: 45 bases, framed from base 1. Deletion took 0 bases off V and 9 bases off J, with a span of 15 bases between the germline ends. From a lookup of the germline V gene (reference sequence), CDR1 and CDR2 are GTSNPN and SVGIG. This clone was counted only a few times. No cognate antigen has been identified for it. No qualities accompany the bases; no much larger clone lies one base away. The sample's time point label is to be understood as: individuals recovered from natural SARS-CoV-2 infection. The immunoSEQ Assay was used to sequence TCRbeta CDR3 regions. After extraction, genomic DNA underwent amplification by bias-controlled multiplex PCR, followed by high-throughput sequencing. The authors processed their data as follows. To quantify the absolute abundance of each unique TCRbeta CDR3 region, sequences were collapsed and filtered. T cell fraction was estimated by normalization of TCRbeta template counts to usable DNA, with usable DNA being measured through amplification of reference genes present in all nucleated cells. Repertoire TCRs were annotated as SARS-CoV-2-specific by exact matching of V gene, CDR3 amino acid sequence and J gene to a known reactive TCR set. MIRA supplied the reference SARS-CoV-2 TCR set, which was filtered for enrichment in COVID-19-positive ImmuneCODE repertoires so that public or cross-reactive TCRs were removed. Based on the MIRA antigens, annotated TCRs were further analysed at the level of specific ORF or position within ORF. Breadth was defined as annotated unique rearrangements over total unique productive rearrangements; depth was the summed frequency of those rearrangements. Two-sided Wilcoxon rank-sum tests were used to compare TCR breadth between groups. Not all clones reach the TCRdb copy of this immuneACCESS table, which keeps in-frame sequences only. Checked studies attribute under half of the gap to unresolved V genes and leave the rest unexplained. D and trimming come from the DNA, and the V and J calls and clone size come from that table. The sample table shows some 190,000 clones, and approximately 88% are seen once. Of the sample, 4.5% to 7.5% falls within the top ten clones.

The receptor's source is a human donor who had recovered from COVID-19. The chain is encoded by TRBV30 joined to TRBJ1-6, with the D gene call left open. The sample here was peripheral blood, taken after recovery from COVID-19. CDR3 sequence: CAWSVLRLKASPLHF. The DNA reads TGTGCCTGGAGTGTACTCAGGTTGAAAGCTTCACCCCTCCACTTT. This CDR3, with the reference TRBV30 and TRBJ1-6 proteins standing in past its ends, gives the full variable domain SQTIHQWPATLVQPVGSPLSLECTVEGTSNPNLYWYRQAAGRGLQLLFYSVGIGQISSEVPQNLSASRPQDRQFILSSKKLLLSDSGFYLCAWSVLRLKASPLHFGNGTRLTVT.